Listed here is a single T cell receptor (beta chain). Original processing notes: Amplification with reference gene primers provided the estimates of nucleated cell counts. Clones were read by immunoSEQ multiplex PCR, and TCRdb kept only the in-frame ones, dropping some. That table furnishes V, J and clone size, whereas the DNA furnished D and trimming. The top ten hold over 15% of the sample, which has 80,000 or so clones, less than 90% seen once. This sample was included in a study of blood T cell repertoires in COVID-19. In the study overall: PBMCs, B-cell-depleted T cells, or T cells provided the cDNA or gDNA that made up the material.

The V and J ends lost 7 bases and 6 bases, in that order; junction bases with no gene match: 10. Germline V gene sequence: CDR1 LNHDA, CDR2 SQIVND (reference sequence). This CDR3 comprises 15 residues. V gene TRBV19 combines with J gene TRBJ1-5, with 9 nucleotides matching TRBD1. Material for sequencing was peripheral blood. The source is a human donor in a cohort sampled during active COVID-19. CDR3 region: CASTGTGLIRQPQHF. The DNA for the CDR3 is TGTGCCAGTACCGGGACAGGGTTGATTCGTCAGCCCCAGCATTTT.